This T cell receptor beta chain derives from a study of cytomegalovirus exposure and HLA in healthy donors. General study results and limits: Researchers reported in a later analysis that a missense DCLRE1C variant was tied to TCR beta V- and J-gene trimming. The Asian-associated ancestry cluster reportedly had fewer N-insertions than the roughly 670-donor mean in a later analysis. It was likely that a cluster of highly shared sequence variants was a sequencing artifact.

The table lists this clone with many counts. Its target is unknown. PCR primers comprised 60 Vbeta and 13 Jbeta primers. Data came from immunoSEQ multiplex PCR; TCRdb stores just in-frame clones and leaves some out. The sample lists approximately 110,000 clones; about 70% were seen once. Sequenced material: PBMCs. The sequence derives from a woman aged 60-75 years in good health and CMV-seropositive.

As DNA, the CDR3 is TGCAGCGTTAAAACTAGTGTCCCAGATACGCAGTATTTT. This encodes CSVKTSVPDTQYF. The chain has TRBV29-1 and TRBJ2-3; the D gene is possibly TRBD2 (5 bases). Germline CDR1 reads SQVTM; CDR2 reads ANQGSEA. This CDR3 region has 13 residues. V was shortened by 5 bases and J by 4 bases, with 13 bases between the two germline ends.